This TCR beta chain stems from a study of CD8 T cells in ankylosing spondylitis. Study-wide findings and caveats: In ankylosing spondylitis patients, matched synovial fluid reportedly showed significant enrichment of disease-linked clones. Some motif variants had been reported before (in reactive arthritis synovial fluid and blood). The authors found the disease-linked clones to be CD8+ and relatively rare in peripheral blood. Roughly eight highly homologous variants made up a TCR beta motif that seemed to typify ankylosing spondylitis blood.

Comment on this clonotype: Its antigen is unidentified.

CDR1 and CDR2 from the germline V gene are SGHRS and YFSETQ. Deletions cut 1 base from V and 2 bases from J, with 9 bases between. The CDR3 length is 14 residues. Using its own MiXCR run on the 5' RACE reads, TCRdb lists one record per CDR3 protein. The sample lists fewer than 400,000 distinct CDR3 sequences; approximately 20% were seen once. The source of this sequence is a male donor with ankylosing spondylitis. The chain links TRBV5-1 to TRBJ2-5; D uncertain. Material: blood, either unsorted or a sorted T cell fraction (not recorded which). CDR3 sequence: CASSLYTSQETQYF. As DNA, the CDR3 is TGCGCCAGCAGCTTGTATACGTCACAAGAGACCCAGTACTTC.